These 23 T cell receptor beta chains were all obtained from the same sample, sequenced in a study of blood T cell repertoires in COVID-19. Sequencing was performed with immunoSEQ multiplex PCR; in TCRdb, only in-frame clones are kept and a portion is missing. In the table there are fewer than 300,000 clones, 83% of which are singletons. Sequencing input: peripheral blood. These receptors all come from a woman between 45 and 60 years old who had recovered from COVID-19.

The chain uses TRBV3-1 (or the pseudogene TRBV3-2) and TRBJ1-1; TRBD1 might be the D (6 bases). The CDR3 is 19 amino acids. V was clipped by 5 bases and J by 0 bases, with 25 bases between them. Germline V gene sequence: CDR1 LGHDT, CDR2 YNNKEL (reference sequence). The CDR3 is CASSTNYRERRPMNTEAFF. The CDR3 DNA reads as TGTGCCAGCAGCACAAACTACAGGGAACGCCGCCCTATGAACACTGAAGCTTTCTTT.

V usage is TRBV18 and J usage is TRBJ1-2, with TRBD1 matching over 12 bases. J gave up 8 bases and V 1 base, and 8 bases lay outside the gene matches. Germline CDR1 is KGHSH and CDR2 is LQKENI. The CDR3 is 16 residues long. The CDR3 sequence is CASSPQGRGTGGGYTF. As DNA, the CDR3 is TGTGCCAGCTCACCACAGGGACGAGGGACAGGGGGCGGCTACACCTTC.

The chain is built from TRBV18 and TRBJ1-4; 7 bases map to TRBD1. The CDR3 has 15 residues. Trimming took 5 bases from V and 5 from J; bases not matched to a gene: 8. From germline, CDR1 is KGHSH and CDR2 LQKENI. CDR3: CASSANRGWNEKLFF. For the CDR3, the DNA is TGTGCCAGCTCAGCAAACAGGGGTTGGAATGAAAAACTGTTTTTT.

The V and J genes are TRBV7-8 and TRBJ1-5, with a tentative D call TRBD1 (6 bases). The germline V gene has CDR1 SGHVS and CDR2 FQNEAQ. The CDR3 has 16 amino acids. V was trimmed by 5 bases and J by 11 bases, leaving 25 bases between them. CDR3 coding DNA: TGTGCCAGCAGCCCCACGGGACACCTCTCCCATCTAACCCAGCATTTT. This translates into CASSPTGHLSHLTQHF.

This rearrangement joins TRBV10-1 to TRBJ2-2; D not resolved. The CDR3 sequence is 13 residues long. V was clipped by 3 bases and J by 3 bases, with 5 bases between them. Germline CDR1 reads WNHNN; CDR2 reads SYGVQD (reference sequence). CDR3 nucleotides: TGCGCCAGCAGTGACGTAGACACCGGGGAGCTGTTTTTT. Its protein product is CASSDVDTGELFF.

The gene calls are TRBV7-2 and TRBJ1-2; 8 bases map to TRBD1. The CDR3 length is 16 residues. After removal of 5 bases from V and 4 bases from J, the junction contained 12 bases not matched to a gene. The V gene's germline CDR1 is SGHTA and CDR2 FQGNSA. The CDR3 loop reads CASSPPPGTGFYGYTF. The CDR3 DNA sequence: TGTGCCAGCAGCCCCCCGCCCGGGACAGGATTCTATGGCTACACCTTC.

V usage is TRBV28 and J usage is TRBJ2-5; D is unclear. The germline V and J ends were trimmed by 5 bases and 4 bases, with 8 bases remaining between them. The CDR3 is 12 residues long. CDR1 and CDR2 from the germline V gene are MDHEN and SYDVKM. This CDR3 is CASSAPRETQYF. DNA for the CDR3: TGTGCCAGCAGTGCCCCCAGAGAGACCCAGTACTTC.

The V call is TRBV28, the J call TRBJ1-3; D uncertain. Germline loops: CDR1 MDHEN, CDR2 SYDVKM. This CDR3 has 17 amino acids. The germline V and J ends were trimmed by 7 bases and 0 bases, with 19 bases remaining between them. CDR3 sequence reads: CASNTGSQAYSGNTIYF. For the CDR3, the DNA is TGTGCCAGCAATACTGGGAGTCAGGCGTACTCTGGAAACACCATATATTTT.

This clone was seen a single time. This chain joins TRBV11-2 and TRBJ2-5; TRBD2 might be the D (7 bases). The CDR3 has 15 residues. CDR1 is SGHAT, CDR2 FQNNGV, per germline. The V end lost 6 bases, the J end lost 5 bases, and 19 bases lay between the germline ends. CDR3 sequence: CASRLGASGGETQYF. The CDR3 coding sequence is TGTGCCAGCAGACTGGGGGCTAGCGGAGGGGAGACCCAGTACTTC.

V usage is TRBV6-1 and J usage is TRBJ2-7; 8 bases line up with TRBD2. CDR3 length: 16 amino acids. V trimming: 3 bases; J trimming: 4 bases; junction bases outside the gene matches: 11. Looked up from germline, CDR1 is MNHNS and CDR2 is SASEGT. The CDR3 spells CASSDLRGGTQYEQYF. The CDR3 DNA follows: TGTGCCAGCAGTGACCTACGGGGGGGAACACAATACGAGCAGTACTTC.

This clone was seen more than once but under ten times. V gene TRBV28 combines with J gene TRBJ1-6; D ambiguous. Per the germline V gene, CDR1 is MDHEN and CDR2 is SYDVKM. CDR3 length: 14 residues. Trimming left V 2 bases short and J 6 bases short, with 8 bases between. The CDR3 region is CASSLNQANSPLHF. The CDR3 DNA follows: TGTGCCAGCAGTTTAAACCAGGCTAATTCACCCCTCCACTTT.

The chain recombines TRBV27 with TRBJ1-2, with D perhaps TRBD1 (5 bases). Germline-derived CDR1 and CDR2 are MNHEY and SMNVEV (reference sequence). This CDR3 contains 13 residues. V lost 3 bases and J lost 4, with 9 bases in between. The CDR3 loop is CASSFAGTYGYTF. CDR3 nucleotides: TGTGCCAGCAGTTTTGCGGGGACCTATGGCTACACCTTC.

This chain uses TRBV6-1 with TRBJ1-2, with D maybe TRBD1 (6 bases). V shed 0 bases and J shed 4 bases, with 12 bases lying between them. CDR1 and CDR2 from the germline V gene are MNHNS and SASEGT. This CDR3 spans 15 amino acids. CDR3 sequence (DNA): TGTGCCAGCAGTGAAGCTTGGGGGCCGGTCTATGGCTACACCTTC. This encodes CASSEAWGPVYGYTF.

V and J are TRBV7-9 and TRBJ1-1, with 12 positions matching TRBD1. V lost 3 bases and J lost 0; bases outside the gene matches: 8. The CDR3 is 18 amino acids. Looked up from germline, CDR1 is SEHNR and CDR2 is FQNEAQ (reference sequence). The CDR3 reads CASSFRDRGRMMNTEAFF. In DNA, the CDR3 is TGTGCCAGCAGCTTCCGGGACAGGGGGCGGATGATGAACACTGAAGCTTTCTTT.

The V and J genes are TRBV6-1 and TRBJ2-5; 7 nucleotides align to TRBD1. The V segment lost 4 bases and the J segment 1 base; nucleotides outside the gene matches: 3. Germline CDR1 and CDR2: MNHNS and SASEGT. The CDR3 covers 14 residues. The CDR3 DNA reads TGTGCCAGCAGTGTCCACAGGGGCCAAGAGACCCAGTACTTC. As protein: CASSVHRGQETQYF.

The chain carries TRBV7-9 and TRBJ1-2; D ambiguous. Germline lookup yields CDR1 SEHNR and CDR2 FQNEAQ (reference sequence). The CDR3 length is 14 residues. The V and J ends lost 1 base and 8 bases respectively, with 14 bases between them. Here the CDR3 reads CASSLGSLRLGYTF. CDR3 nucleotides: TGTGCCAGCAGCTTAGGAAGCTTGCGATTGGGCTACACCTTC. The whole variable domain, remainder taken from reference TRBV7-9 and TRBJ1-2, is DTGVSQNPRHKITKRGQNVTFRCDPISEHNRLYWYRQTLGQGPEFLTYFQNEAQLEKSRLLSDRFSAERPKGSFSTLEIQRTEQGDSAMYLCASSLGSLRLGYTFGSGTRLTVV.

V is TRBV6-5 and J is TRBJ1-2; 7 bases are shared with TRBD1. The junction had 9 bases not matched to a gene; V was cut back by 4 bases and J by 1 base. Germline-derived CDR1 and CDR2 are MNHEY and SVGAGI. CDR3 size: 16 residues. DNA for the CDR3: TGTGCCAGCAGTTTCCTTCCGGGACAGCATAACTATGGCTACACCTTC. Protein sequence: CASSFLPGQHNYGYTF.

The chain uses TRBV28 and TRBJ1-6; the D gene is possibly TRBD1 (6 bases). V dropped 3 bases and J dropped 6 bases, with 9 bases sitting between them. Germline V gives CDR1 MDHEN, CDR2 SYDVKM. The length of the CDR3 is 14 residues. The CDR3 region has the DNA TGTGCCAGCAGTTTCTTACAGGGTAATTCACCCCTCCACTTT. This translates into CASSFLQGNSPLHF.

A few counts support this clone. In the same sample, other DNA sequences code for this CDR3. The chain carries TRBV7-2 and TRBJ1-5, with a tentative D call TRBD1 (5 bases). In germline, CDR1 is SGHTA, CDR2 FQGNSA. Trimming pared 1 base from V and 1 base from J, leaving 8 bases between. The CDR3 has 15 amino acids. CDR3 region: CASSLVAGSNQPQHF. The DNA for the CDR3 is TGTGCCAGCAGCTTAGTTGCAGGGAGCAATCAGCCCCAGCATTTT.

The chain joins TRBV7-8 to TRBJ2-5; 7 nucleotides agree with TRBD2. In germline, CDR1 is SGHVS, CDR2 FQNEAQ. There are 16 residues in the CDR3. After removal of 2 bases from V and 5 bases from J, the junction contained 11 bases not matched to a gene. CDR3 in DNA: TGTGCCAGCAGCTTACTAAGCGGGACCCAGGGTGAGACCCAGTACTTC. Residues: CASSLLSGTQGETQYF.

V and J are TRBV4-1 and TRBJ2-1; possibly TRBD2 for D (5 bases). The CDR3 sequence is 13 residues long. Germline V gene lookup returns CDR1 MGHRA and CDR2 YSYEKL. The V gene lost 5 bases and the J gene lost 9 bases, with 14 bases spanning the gap. The CDR3: CASSTSLVVEQFF. CDR3 sequence (DNA): TGCGCCAGCAGCACCTCACTAGTTGTTGAGCAGTTCTTC.

The chain links TRBV28 to TRBJ2-5; 7 nucleotides agree with TRBD2. The V segment lost 10 bases and the J segment 4 bases; nucleotides outside the gene matches: 9. Per germline, CDR1 MDHEN and CDR2 SYDVKM. This CDR3 has 13 residues. In DNA form, the CDR3 reads TGTGCCACTATGGGGGGGTATAGAGAGACCCAGTACTTC. Translation: CATMGGYRETQYF.

The V and J genes are TRBV5-4 and TRBJ1-2, with a possible D match to TRBD1 (5 bases). Between the trimmed V and J ends, which lost 4 bases and 14 bases, there was a span of 21 bases. This CDR3 has 13 residues. CDR1 SGHNT and CDR2 YYREEE come from the germline V gene (reference sequence). As DNA, the CDR3 is TGTGCCAGCAGCGACGGACAACCCTATGGGGGGACCTTC. It translates to CASSDGQPYGGTF.